The 10 T cell receptor beta chains reported below all come from one sample, sequenced in a study of molecular identifiers for immune sequencing clone quantification. Each CDR3 protein is one row after TCRdb ran MiXCR on the PCR reads. The table includes approximately 500,000 distinct CDR3 sequences, around 23% detected once. Input material: naive CD8+ T cells from blood, with Jurkat cell RNA spiked in. This sample's subset: FACS-sorted CD8+CD4-CCR7+CD45RA+ naive T cells. These receptors were obtained from a human donor in good health. Some libraries in this study had Jurkat cell RNA spiked in.

The V gene is TRBV27, the J gene TRBJ1-6; 7 bases match TRBD1. With V trimmed by 5 bases and J by 6 bases, 7 bases remained unmatched. Germline V CDR1 and CDR2: MNHEY, SMNVEV (reference sequence). The CDR3 is 15 residues long. DNA of the CDR3: TGTGCCAGCAGTCCCCGACAGGGAACTAATTCACCCCTCCACTTT. Translation gives CASSPRQGTNSPLHF.

This chain links TRBV12-3 or TRBV12-4 with TRBJ2-1; D perhaps matches TRBD2 (6 bases). V lost 6 bases and J 9 bases, leaving 15 bases between the germline ends. The length of the CDR3 is 13 residues. The DNA of the CDR3 is TGTGCCAGCAGCCCGGGACTCCAGTTTGAGCAGTTCTTC. This translates into CASSPGLQFEQFF.

This clonotype was recorded a few times. The chain has TRBV30 and TRBJ2-3; 10 bases line up with TRBD1. Losses at the gene ends were 5 bases for V and 1 base for J; bases not matched to a gene: 9. From germline, CDR1 is GTSNPN and CDR2 SVGIG (reference sequence). CDR3 length equals 16 residues. The CDR3 here is CAWASTGTGGTDTQYF. The CDR3 nucleotides are TGTGCCTGGGCGAGCACCGGGACAGGGGGCACAGATACGCAGTATTTT.

The chain carries TRBV7-7 and TRBJ2-4; D gene ambiguous. The length of the CDR3 is 16 residues. Germline CDR1 SSHAT, CDR2 FNYEAQ (reference sequence). V lost 5 bases and J lost 1, with 15 bases in between. The CDR3 DNA reads as TGTGCCAGCAGCCTCCCCACTCCCCCGGCCAAAAACATTCAGTACTTC. Protein product: CASSLPTPPAKNIQYF.

V and J are TRBV2 and TRBJ2-7; 7 nucleotides agree with TRBD1. The CDR3 length is 17 residues. V lost 3 bases and J lost 2; bases outside the gene matches: 13. The V gene's germline CDR1 is SNHLY and CDR2 FYNNEI. In DNA, the CDR3 is TGTGCCAGCAGTGATTCCCCTGGACAGGTCTCAACCTACGAGCAGTACTTC. This codes for CASSDSPGQVSTYEQYF.

Points on this clonotype: This may be a read error, as it is one base from a much larger clone. This chain uses TRBV20-1 with TRBJ2-7, with D perhaps matching TRBD2 (6 bases). CDR1 is DFQATT, CDR2 SNEGSKA, per germline (reference sequence). The CDR3 is 13 amino acids. Here the CDR3 DNA reads TGCGGTGCCTCGCACGGGAGCTCCTACGAGCAGTACTTC. Its translation is CGASHGSSYEQYF.

This clonotype appeared a few times. The chain is built from TRBV9 and TRBJ1-6; no firm D call. This CDR3 has 14 residues. Germline values: CDR1 SGDLS, CDR2 YYNGEE. V lost 0 bases and J 7 bases, leaving 8 bases between the germline ends. The CDR3 nucleotides are TGTGCCAGCAGCGTAGGTGTAGGGAATTCACCCCTCCACTTT. Translated: CASSVGVGNSPLHF.

This clonotype was found many times. The rearrangement joins TRBV5-6 to TRBJ2-3; TRBD2 aligns across 8 bases. This CDR3 is 16 amino acids long. Trimming cost V 4 bases and J 1 base; bases outside gene matches: 8. Germline assignment: CDR1 SGHDT and CDR2 YYEEEE. The chain's CDR3 is CASSPNGGAGTDTQYF. The DNA of the CDR3 is TGTGCCAGCAGCCCAAACGGGGGGGCGGGCACAGATACGCAGTATTTT.

Only a few counts were recorded for this clonotype. The chain recombines TRBV25-1 with TRBJ2-3; 9 positions match TRBD2. Germline CDR1 is MGHDK and CDR2 is SYGVNS. This CDR3 has 15 amino acids. V lost 6 bases, J lost 2 bases, and 6 bases stayed unmatched. CDR3 bases: TGTGCCAGCAGGGCGAGCGGGGGGCTCACAGATACGCAGTATTTT. Its protein is CASRASGGLTDTQYF.

V is TRBV3-1 and J is TRBJ2-1, with D uncertain. In germline, CDR1 is LGHDT, CDR2 YNNKEL (reference sequence). The CDR3 has 17 residues. Between the trimmed V and J ends, which lost 4 bases and 4 bases, there was a span of 20 bases. The CDR3 is CASSPLRRAGIYNEQFF. The CDR3 coding sequence is TGTGCCAGCAGCCCCCTCCGAAGGGCAGGAATTTACAATGAGCAGTTCTTC.